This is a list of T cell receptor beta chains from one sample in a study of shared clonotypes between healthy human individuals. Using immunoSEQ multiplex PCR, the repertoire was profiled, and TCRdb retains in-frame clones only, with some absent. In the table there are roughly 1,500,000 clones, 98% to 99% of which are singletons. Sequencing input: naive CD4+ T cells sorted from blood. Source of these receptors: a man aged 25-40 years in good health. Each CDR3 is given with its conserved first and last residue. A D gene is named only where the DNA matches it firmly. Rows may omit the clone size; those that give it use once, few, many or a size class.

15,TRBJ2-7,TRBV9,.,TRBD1,CASSVAGQGDLEQYF,TGTGCCAGCAGCGTCGCGGGACAGGGGGATCTCGAGCAGTACTTC
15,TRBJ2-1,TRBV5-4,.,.,CASSLRSSSYNEQFF,TGTGCCAGCAGCTTGAGGTCTAGCTCCTACAATGAGCAGTTCTTC
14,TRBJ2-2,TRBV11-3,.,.,CASSSRRDTGELFF,TGTGCCAGCAGCTCTAGACGAGACACCGGGGAGCTGTTTTTT
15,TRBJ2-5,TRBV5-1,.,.,CASRLDGGPQETQYF,TGCGCCAGCAGGTTGGACGGGGGCCCCCAAGAGACCCAGTACTTC
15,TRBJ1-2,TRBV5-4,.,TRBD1,CASSLDLVQGDGYTF,TGTGCCAGCAGCTTGGACCTCGTGCAGGGGGATGGCTACACCTTC
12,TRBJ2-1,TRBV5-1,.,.,CASSSPAFGVFF,TGCGCCAGCAGCTCCCCGGCCTTTGGGGTGTTCTTC
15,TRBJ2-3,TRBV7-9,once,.,CASSFRGGSTDTQYF,TGTGCCAGCAGCTTCAGGGGAGGGAGCACAGATACGCAGTATTTT
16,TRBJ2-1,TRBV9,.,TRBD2,CASSVVGLGGYNEQFF,TGTGCCAGCAGCGTGGTAGGACTAGGAGGATACAATGAGCAGTTCTTC
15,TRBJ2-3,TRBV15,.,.,CATSRAGEVADTQYF,TGTGCCACCAGCAGGGCAGGGGAGGTTGCAGATACGCAGTATTTT
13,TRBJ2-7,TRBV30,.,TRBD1,CAWNRGTGDEQYF,TGTGCCTGGAACAGGGGGACTGGAGACGAGCAGTACTTC
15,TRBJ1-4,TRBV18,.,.,CASSPPARGSEKLFF,TGTGCCAGCTCACCACCGGCCAGGGGAAGTGAAAAACTGTTTTTT
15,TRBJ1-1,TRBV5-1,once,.,CASSLEVEMNTEAFF,TGCGCCAGCAGCTTGGAGGTGGAAATGAACACTGAAGCTTTCTTT
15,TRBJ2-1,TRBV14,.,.,CASSQEVASENEQFF,TGTGCCAGCAGCCAAGAGGTGGCTAGCGAGAATGAGCAGTTCTTC
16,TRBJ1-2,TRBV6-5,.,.,CASSWLISGTANGYTF,TGTGCCAGCAGTTGGTTAATCTCCGGGACCGCTAATGGCTACACCTTC